This passage covers 22 T cell receptor beta chains from one sample sequenced in a study of T-cell memory formation after mild COVID-19. TCRdb independently ran MiXCR on the 5' RACE reads; one entry per CDR3 protein. Of roughly 200,000 distinct CDR3 sequences listed, just over 9.5% are singletons. Sequenced: PBMCs or a T cell subset sorted from them (not recorded which). These receptors all stem from a man aged 18 to 30 who had mild COVID-19 (a few samples of this study predate the infection). Cell type and time point are not known.

This clonotype was detected ten times or more. The V call is TRBV9, the J call TRBJ2-5; perhaps TRBD1 as D (6 bases). This CDR3 has 15 residues. Germline V gene sequence: CDR1 SGDLS, CDR2 YYNGEE. Trimming shortened V by 2 bases and J by 2 bases, and 13 bases separated the two germline ends. In DNA form, the CDR3 reads TGTGCCAGCAGCGTGGGTAGAGGGGGACAAGAGACCCAGTACTTC. It specifies CASSVGRGGQETQYF.

This clonotype was counted a few times. The J gene is TRBJ2-5, the V gene TRBV20-1; D gene unclear. The CDR3 has 13 residues. Per the germline V gene, CDR1 is DFQATT and CDR2 is SNEGSKA (reference sequence). Trimming removed 3 bases from V and 0 bases from J, with 8 bases in between. The CDR3 sequence: CSARLLYQETQYF. CDR3 DNA: TGCAGTGCTAGGCTACTGTACCAAGAGACCCAGTACTTC.

This clonotype appeared many times. V usage is TRBV7-2 and J usage is TRBJ2-2, with 14 positions matching TRBD2. Germline-derived CDR1 and CDR2 are SGHTA and FQGNSA. This CDR3 is built from 16 residues. With V trimmed by 1 base and J by 9 bases, 4 bases remained unmatched. The chain's CDR3 is CASSLDGTSGGRELFF. The CDR3 DNA sequence: TGTGCCAGCAGCTTAGATGGGACTAGCGGGGGAAGGGAGCTGTTTTTT.

J is TRBJ2-3 and V is TRBV7-3; the match to TRBD1 covers 8 bases. The CDR3 runs to 14 residues. Trimming cost V 5 bases and J 4 bases; bases outside gene matches: 5. Germline V gene data show CDR1 as SGHTA and CDR2 as FQGTGA. For the CDR3, the DNA is TGTGCCAGCAGCACTTACAGGGGGTCAGATACGCAGTATTTT. This gives the protein CASSTYRGSDTQYF.

This clonotype was counted many times. V is TRBV7-2 and J is TRBJ2-5, with D perhaps matching TRBD2 (6 bases). Germline V gene data show CDR1 as SGHTA and CDR2 as FQGNSA. There are 14 residues in the CDR3. V was shortened by 5 bases and J by 0 bases, with 10 bases between the two germline ends. Here the CDR3 reads CASSRGDYQETQYF. DNA of the CDR3: TGTGCCAGCAGCCGCGGGGACTACCAAGAGACCCAGTACTTC.

This clonotype was seen at least ten times. The rearrangement links TRBV20-1 to TRBJ2-7; weak D call: TRBD1 (6 bases). Per the germline V gene, CDR1 is DFQATT and CDR2 is SNEGSKA (reference sequence). Trimming shortened V by 3 bases and J by 7 bases, and 16 bases separated the two germline ends. CDR3 length: 13 amino acids. CDR3 coding DNA: TGCAGTGCTAGTAAGGCAGGGGCGAGGGAGCAGTACTTC. It translates to CSASKAGAREQYF.

This clonotype was detected many times. The chain is built from TRBV2 and TRBJ2-5; possibly TRBD1 for D (5 bases). The V gene lost 6 bases and the J gene lost 5 bases, with 10 bases spanning the gap. Germline assignment: CDR1 SNHLY and CDR2 FYNNEI. The CDR3 has 12 residues. The CDR3 loop is CASRERQETQYF. The CDR3 DNA reads TGTGCCAGCAGGGAGCGACAGGAGACCCAGTACTTC.

This clonotype came up many times. The chain links TRBV20-1 to TRBJ2-5; no definite D call. Trimming pared 5 bases from V and 3 bases from J, leaving 4 bases between. Looked up from germline, CDR1 is DFQATT and CDR2 is SNEGSKA (reference sequence). CDR3 length equals 10 residues. Written as DNA, the CDR3 is TGCAGTGCTTCCAAAGAGACCCAGTACTTC. Encoded protein: CSASKETQYF.

The chain is built from TRBV4-3 and TRBJ2-7; possible D gene TRBD2, 6 bases. V was cut by 6 bases and J by 7 bases, with 22 bases left in between. The CDR3 runs 15 residues. The V gene's germline CDR1 is LGHNA and CDR2 YSLEER. CDR3 residues: CASSRTFRGGGEQYF. The DNA of the CDR3 is TGCGCCAGCAGTCGAACCTTCCGGGGCGGAGGGGAGCAGTACTTC.

The chain uses TRBV3-1 and TRBJ2-3; no clear D. This CDR3 has 13 residues. V dropped 4 bases and J dropped 0 bases, with 5 bases sitting between them. In germline, CDR1 is LGHDT, CDR2 YNNKEL (reference sequence). In DNA form, the CDR3 reads TGTGCCAGCAGCCGCGTGAGCACAGATACGCAGTATTTT. Translation: CASSRVSTDTQYF.

The chain couples TRBV5-1 to TRBJ2-3, with D possibly TRBD1 on 5 matching bases. CDR3 size: 16 residues. Germline V lookup: CDR1 SGHRS, CDR2 YFSETQ. Trimming removed 4 bases at V and 0 bases at J, with 15 bases between. The CDR3 region has the DNA TGCGCCAGCAGCAACCAGGGTTTGGCTAGCACAGATACGCAGTATTTT. Protein: CASSNQGLASTDTQYF.

In its sample, this clonotype was seen many times. In nucleotides, the CDR3 is TGTGCCAGCAGCGGCCTGTTCCAAGAGACCCAGTACTTC. Its translation: CASSGLFQETQYF. The chain has TRBV27 and TRBJ2-5, with D uncertain. V was pared by 6 bases and J by 1 base, with 9 bases between. This CDR3 is built from 13 residues. The germline V gene encodes CDR1 MNHEY and CDR2 SMNVEV (reference sequence).

The J gene is TRBJ1-2, the V gene TRBV7-9; weak D call: TRBD1 (6 bases). Deletions cut 3 bases from V and 2 bases from J, with 10 bases between. There are 14 residues in the CDR3. CDR1 and CDR2 (germline): SEHNR, FQNEAQ (reference sequence). CDR3 coding DNA: TGTGCCAGCAGCTTCGCAGGGGCCAACTATGGCTACACCTTC. Protein product: CASSFAGANYGYTF.

The sample holds a few counts of this clonotype. CDR3 in DNA: TGTGCCAGCAGTTGGCGACAGGTTAATGAAAAACTGTTTTTT. Translated, it gives CASSWRQVNEKLFF. This rearrangement joins TRBV12-3 or TRBV12-4 to TRBJ1-4; perhaps TRBD1 as D (6 bases). This CDR3 has 14 residues. V was shortened by 4 bases and J by 4 bases, with 10 bases between the two germline ends.

This clonotype has only a few counts. V is TRBV28 and J is TRBJ2-1, with D possibly being TRBD2 (7 bases). Trimming removed 7 bases from V and 3 bases from J, with 13 bases in between. CDR3 size: 14 residues. The germline V gene encodes CDR1 MDHEN and CDR2 SYDVKM. The CDR3 reads CASIGGGLYNEQFF. CDR3 bases: TGTGCCAGCATTGGGGGGGGCCTCTACAATGAGCAGTTCTTC.

This sequence joins TRBV20-1 and TRBJ2-1; D possibly matches TRBD1 or TRBD2 (5 bases each). Trimming removed 6 bases at V and 9 bases at J, with 21 bases between. Germline CDR1 is DFQATT and CDR2 is SNEGSKA (reference sequence). The CDR3 runs to 14 residues. CDR3 sequence (DNA): TGCAGTGCCTTCACCACTCGCCCGAGGGGTGAGCAGTTCTTC. It encodes CSAFTTRPRGEQFF.

The sample holds a few counts of this clonotype. The chain carries TRBV2 and TRBJ1-1; TRBD1 might be the D (6 bases). The CDR3 consists of 11 residues. Trimming pared 6 bases from V and 7 bases from J, leaving 9 bases between. Germline loops: CDR1 SNHLY, CDR2 FYNNEI. The CDR3 protein is CASRETGEAFF. The CDR3, as DNA: TGTGCCAGCAGGGAGACAGGTGAAGCTTTCTTT.

The table lists this clonotype with a few counts. The V and J genes are TRBV23-1 and TRBJ1-5; D uncertain. TRBV23-1 is identified as an open reading frame with a role that is uncertain. Between the trimmed V and J ends, which lost 0 bases and 6 bases, there was a span of 9 bases. CDR3 size: 14 residues. This chain's CDR3 is CASSQSGPAQPQHF. The CDR3 nucleotides read TGCGCCAGCAGTCAATCAGGGCCGGCTCAGCCCCAGCATTTT.

The chain employs TRBV3-1 and TRBJ2-3; 11 bases line up with TRBD1. This CDR3 is built from 15 residues. Germline V gives CDR1 LGHDT, CDR2 YNNKEL (reference sequence). V was pared by 4 bases and J by 5 bases, with 5 bases of the junction left unmatched. CDR3 nucleotide sequence: TGTGCCAGCAGCCTTTGGACAGGGGGCATAGATACGCAGTATTTT. Its translation is CASSLWTGGIDTQYF.

The V and J genes are TRBV19 and TRBJ2-1; weak D call: TRBD2 (6 bases). V lost 1 base and J lost 12, with 10 bases in between. The CDR3 extends over 12 amino acids. Looked up from germline, CDR1 is LNHDA and CDR2 is SQIVND (reference sequence). The CDR3 DNA reads as TGTGCCAGTAGTATAGGCGGGGAGAGGCAGTTCTTC. Its translation: CASSIGGERQFF.

This chain connects TRBV6-5 to TRBJ2-2; D may be TRBD1 (6 bases). Deletions cut 0 bases from V and 5 bases from J, with 13 bases between. Germline V gene lookup returns CDR1 MNHEY and CDR2 SVGAGI. This CDR3 spans 16 amino acids. The CDR3 nucleotides are TGTGCCAGCAGTTACTCGGGTCAGGGGAATACCGGGGAGCTGTTTTTT. Protein product: CASSYSGQGNTGELFF.

This clonotype was observed a handful of times. The V call is TRBV7-2, the J call TRBJ2-4; 13 bases line up with TRBD2. This CDR3 contains 16 residues. V was clipped by 6 bases and J by 8 bases; unmatched bases: 10. CDR1 is SGHTA, CDR2 FQGNSA, per germline. The DNA for the CDR3 is TGTGCCAGCAGTAGAACTAGCGGGGGGGCATTGTACATTCAGTACTTC. Translated, it gives CASSRTSGGALYIQYF.